This is a list of T cell receptor beta chains from one sample in a study of T-cell reconstitution after alpha-beta-depleted transplantation in children. TCRdb reprocessed the PCR reads with MiXCR, giving one entry per CDR3 protein. The sample has about 490,000 distinct CDR3 sequences; about 10% are singletons. The sample was PBMCs, taken before TCRalphabeta/CD19-depleted stem cell transplant. These receptors were collected from a child aged 2 to 15 with inherited bone marrow failure, due to receive a stem cell transplant. The CDR3 runs from the conserved cysteine through the conserved F or W. Fields, in order: CDR3 DNA, CDR3 protein, J gene, V gene, D gene, clone size. D genes are given only for firm matches. The size entry is marked missing in some rows and otherwise reads once, few, many or a size class.

CDR3nt: TGTGCCAGCAGCTTGTGGAGGTCTAGCGGGAGTGAGACCCAGTACTTC
CDR3aa: CASSLWRSSGSETQYF
j_gene: TRBJ2-5
v_gene: TRBV5-6
d_gene: TRBD2
abundance: many

CDR3nt: TGTGCCAGCAGTTTGATCCGGGGTACGCCCTACGAGCAGTACTTC
CDR3aa: CASSLIRGTPYEQYF
j_gene: TRBJ2-7
v_gene: TRBV6-2/TRBV6-3
d_gene: -
abundance: many

CDR3nt: TGTGCCAGCAGCTTAGGCCCGGGACTAGCGGGAGGTTGGTACAATGAGCAGTTCTTC
CDR3aa: CASSLGPGLAGGWYNEQFF
j_gene: TRBJ2-1
v_gene: TRBV11-2
d_gene: TRBD2
abundance: -

CDR3nt: TGCGCCAGCAGGGTACAGGGTTCGCACACCGGGGAGCTGTTTTTT
CDR3aa: CASRVQGSHTGELFF
j_gene: TRBJ2-2
v_gene: TRBV5-1
d_gene: -
abundance: many

CDR3nt: TGCAGTGCTAGTGGATTAGCGGGAGCCTACAATGAGCAGTTCTTC
CDR3aa: CSASGLAGAYNEQFF
j_gene: TRBJ2-1
v_gene: TRBV20-1
d_gene: TRBD2
abundance: -

CDR3nt: TGCGCCAGCAGTGACCAGACCGGGGAGCTGTTTTTT
CDR3aa: CASSDQTGELFF
j_gene: TRBJ2-2
v_gene: TRBV10-1
d_gene: -
abundance: -

CDR3nt: TGTGCCAGCAGTCGACTAGCGGGAGGGCCGCCAGATACGCAGTATTTT
CDR3aa: CASSRLAGGPPDTQYF
j_gene: TRBJ2-3
v_gene: TRBV12-3/TRBV12-4
d_gene: TRBD2
abundance: many

CDR3nt: TGTGCCAGCAGTTTTTCTGGGGTGAAGGACACCGGGGAGCTGTTTTTT
CDR3aa: CASSFSGVKDTGELFF
j_gene: TRBJ2-2
v_gene: TRBV12-3/TRBV12-4
d_gene: -
abundance: many

CDR3nt: TGTGCCAGCAGCCCCCCCGTGAGGGAGAAAACCTACGAGCAGTACTTC
CDR3aa: CASSPPVREKTYEQYF
j_gene: TRBJ2-7
v_gene: TRBV7-2
d_gene: -
abundance: -

CDR3nt: TGTGCCAGCAGCCCCCCCGGAACAGCGGGTGAATACGAGCAGTACTTC
CDR3aa: CASSPPGTAGEYEQYF
j_gene: TRBJ2-7
v_gene: TRBV7-2
d_gene: -
abundance: many

CDR3nt: TGCAGTCCGCGGACAGGGGAAGATGAAGCTTTCTTT
CDR3aa: CSPRTGEDEAFF
j_gene: TRBJ1-1
v_gene: TRBV20-1
d_gene: TRBD1
abundance: many

CDR3nt: TGTGCCATCAGTGAGCCCGGACTAGCGGGCGCAGATACGCAGTATTTT
CDR3aa: CAISEPGLAGADTQYF
j_gene: TRBJ2-3
v_gene: TRBV10-3
d_gene: TRBD2
abundance: many

CDR3nt: TGTGCCAGCAGCCAAGATATGGGGGATCTGCCCACAGATACGCAGTATTTT
CDR3aa: CASSQDMGDLPTDTQYF
j_gene: TRBJ2-3
v_gene: TRBV3-1
d_gene: -
abundance: few

CDR3nt: TGCAGCGTTATTGGGTACGGGACAGTAACCTACGAGCAGTACTTC
CDR3aa: CSVIGYGTVTYEQYF
j_gene: TRBJ2-7
v_gene: TRBV29-1
d_gene: TRBD1
abundance: many

CDR3nt: TGTGCCAGCAGCCCGACCGGAGGAGGTAGGAATGAGCAGTTCTTC
CDR3aa: CASSPTGGGRNEQFF
j_gene: TRBJ2-1
v_gene: TRBV14
d_gene: -
abundance: many

CDR3nt: TGCAGTGCTAGACGCGGTACAGATACGCAGTATTTT
CDR3aa: CSARRGTDTQYF
j_gene: TRBJ2-3
v_gene: TRBV20-1
d_gene: -
abundance: many

CDR3nt: TGTGCCAGCAGCGTAGCTGGGCCTCACCCCGAAGACACCGGGGAGCTGTTTTTT
CDR3aa: CASSVAGPHPEDTGELFF
j_gene: TRBJ2-2
v_gene: TRBV9
d_gene: -
abundance: many

CDR3nt: TGCAGTGCTAAAGGGACGCGGACAGAATACACTGAAGCTTTCTTT
CDR3aa: CSAKGTRTEYTEAFF
j_gene: TRBJ1-1
v_gene: TRBV20-1
d_gene: -
abundance: many

CDR3nt: TGCGCCAGCAGCCAGACCCTAGGGGGGGCATCCGACGAGCAGTACTTC
CDR3aa: CASSQTLGGASDEQYF
j_gene: TRBJ2-7
v_gene: TRBV4-1
d_gene: -
abundance: -

CDR3nt: TGCGCCAGCTTCGGATGGACCGAAGCTAACTATGGCTACACCTTC
CDR3aa: CASFGWTEANYGYTF
j_gene: TRBJ1-2
v_gene: TRBV23-1
d_gene: -
abundance: once

CDR3nt: TGCAGTGCTAGTGACAGCCTCGGCTATGGCTACACCTTC
CDR3aa: CSASDSLGYGYTF
j_gene: TRBJ1-2
v_gene: TRBV20-1
d_gene: -
abundance: many

CDR3nt: TGTGCCAGCTTGGCGAGCGGCGCTGTTTTGGAGACCCAGTACTTC
CDR3aa: CASLASGAVLETQYF
j_gene: TRBJ2-5
v_gene: TRBV12-3/TRBV12-4
d_gene: -
abundance: few

CDR3nt: TGCGCCAGCAGCTCGAAAAGATCTGGGGGCACAGATACGCAGTATTTT
CDR3aa: CASSSKRSGGTDTQYF
j_gene: TRBJ2-3
v_gene: TRBV5-1
d_gene: -
abundance: many

CDR3nt: TGTGCCAGCAGCCCCACTTCGGTGGGGGGAGGCGAGCAGTTCTTC
CDR3aa: CASSPTSVGGGEQFF
j_gene: TRBJ2-1
v_gene: TRBV12-3/TRBV12-4
d_gene: -
abundance: many

CDR3nt: TGTGCCAGCAGCTTAGCATCTGTGAGCTCCTACAATGAGCAGTTCTTC
CDR3aa: CASSLASVSSYNEQFF
j_gene: TRBJ2-1
v_gene: TRBV7-2
d_gene: -
abundance: many

CDR3nt: TGCGCCTGCAGGGGGCAGGACACCGGGGAGCTGTTTTTT
CDR3aa: CACRGQDTGELFF
j_gene: TRBJ2-2
v_gene: TRBV5-1
d_gene: TRBD1
abundance: many

CDR3nt: TGCAGCGTGGCTCGATCCGCCCAGGACCTGAACACCTTC
CDR3aa: CSVARSAQDLNTF
j_gene: TRBJ1-2
v_gene: TRBV29-1
d_gene: -
abundance: few

CDR3nt: TGTGCCAGTGCCCCAGTTGGAGATACGCAGTATTTT
CDR3aa: CASAPVGDTQYF
j_gene: TRBJ2-3
v_gene: TRBV28
d_gene: -
abundance: many

CDR3nt: TGCAGCGCACAGGCGGAGACCCAGTACTTC
CDR3aa: CSAQAETQYF
j_gene: TRBJ2-5
v_gene: TRBV29-1
d_gene: -
abundance: many

CDR3nt: TGCAGTGCTAGAGATCTTGGGGTGGGATACGAGCAGTACTTC
CDR3aa: CSARDLGVGYEQYF
j_gene: TRBJ2-7
v_gene: TRBV20-1
d_gene: -
abundance: few

CDR3nt: TGTGCCAGCAGCCAAGCTCTTAGCAGGGACTACGAGCAGTACTTC
CDR3aa: CASSQALSRDYEQYF
j_gene: TRBJ2-7
v_gene: TRBV3-1
d_gene: -
abundance: many

CDR3nt: TGTGCCAGCAGTGCGAGAGGCGGGGGGAATCAGCCCCAGCATTTT
CDR3aa: CASSARGGGNQPQHF
j_gene: TRBJ1-5
v_gene: TRBV7-2
d_gene: -
abundance: few

CDR3nt: TGTGCCAGCAGTGGACCGGGGGCCATGAACACTGAAGCTTTCTTT
CDR3aa: CASSGPGAMNTEAFF
j_gene: TRBJ1-1
v_gene: TRBV6-1
d_gene: -
abundance: many

CDR3nt: TGTGCCACCAGTGGAAATAGCGGGAGCGGAGAGACCCAGTACTTC
CDR3aa: CATSGNSGSGETQYF
j_gene: TRBJ2-5
v_gene: TRBV24-1
d_gene: TRBD2
abundance: many

CDR3nt: TGTGCCCAGGGACCTTCAACGGGTACGCAGTATTTT
CDR3aa: CAQGPSTGTQYF
j_gene: TRBJ2-3
v_gene: TRBV30
d_gene: -
abundance: few

CDR3nt: TGTGCCAGCACTTCGTCCGGGACAGGGGACAATGAGCAGTTCTTC
CDR3aa: CASTSSGTGDNEQFF
j_gene: TRBJ2-1
v_gene: TRBV27
d_gene: TRBD1
abundance: many

CDR3nt: TGTGCCACCCTAGGACTAGCGGTTCATGAGCAGTTCTTC
CDR3aa: CATLGLAVHEQFF
j_gene: TRBJ2-1
v_gene: TRBV19
d_gene: TRBD2
abundance: many

CDR3nt: TGCAGTGCTAGCCGCGGACAGGTCTATAATTCACCCCTCCACTTT
CDR3aa: CSASRGQVYNSPLHF
j_gene: TRBJ1-6
v_gene: TRBV20-1
d_gene: TRBD1
abundance: many

CDR3nt: TGTGCCAGCAGCGGGGGGCATGGCTACACCTTC
CDR3aa: CASSGGHGYTF
j_gene: TRBJ1-2
v_gene: TRBV5-4
d_gene: -
abundance: -

CDR3nt: TGTGCCAGCAGTTTAGGGCATCTCGCGGTCCAAGAGACCCAGTACTTC
CDR3aa: CASSLGHLAVQETQYF
j_gene: TRBJ2-5
v_gene: TRBV12-3/TRBV12-4
d_gene: -
abundance: -

CDR3nt: TGTGCCAGCAGTTTAGTCAGGGGCAAAGCGACCCAGTACTTC
CDR3aa: CASSLVRGKATQYF
j_gene: TRBJ2-5
v_gene: TRBV28
d_gene: -
abundance: many

CDR3nt: TGTGCCAGCAGCTTGGCTTGGGACAGGGGATCCTACGAGCAGTACTTC
CDR3aa: CASSLAWDRGSYEQYF
j_gene: TRBJ2-7
v_gene: TRBV5-6
d_gene: TRBD1
abundance: many

CDR3nt: TGCGCCAGCAGCCAAGAAGGAGCGGGAGAGGGAGAGACCCAGTACTTC
CDR3aa: CASSQEGAGEGETQYF
j_gene: TRBJ2-5
v_gene: TRBV4-1
d_gene: TRBD2
abundance: many

CDR3nt: TGTGCCAGCAGCTTACGATTCGGCAGGGTCCACGAGCAGTACTTC
CDR3aa: CASSLRFGRVHEQYF
j_gene: TRBJ2-7
v_gene: TRBV7-2
d_gene: -
abundance: few

CDR3nt: TGTGCCAGCTCACCGGACAGGGGAATGGAGACCCAGTACTTC
CDR3aa: CASSPDRGMETQYF
j_gene: TRBJ2-5
v_gene: TRBV18
d_gene: TRBD1
abundance: -

CDR3nt: TGCAGCGTTGAGGGGACTAGCGGGGGTCAAGAGACCCAGTACTTC
CDR3aa: CSVEGTSGGQETQYF
j_gene: TRBJ2-5
v_gene: TRBV29-1
d_gene: TRBD2
abundance: many

CDR3nt: TGTGCCAGCAGTTTAATGGGCACTGCCTACGAGCAGTACTTC
CDR3aa: CASSLMGTAYEQYF
j_gene: TRBJ2-7
v_gene: TRBV28
d_gene: -
abundance: many

CDR3nt: TGTGCCAGCAGTTCTGGGTCCCCCGTCGCTGGGGCCAACGTCCTGACTTTC
CDR3aa: CASSSGSPVAGANVLTF
j_gene: TRBJ2-6
v_gene: TRBV6-5
d_gene: -
abundance: few

CDR3nt: TGCGCCAGCAGCTTGCCCCTTGGGGAAGGGGTTTACAATGAGCAGTTCTTC
CDR3aa: CASSLPLGEGVYNEQFF
j_gene: TRBJ2-1
v_gene: TRBV5-1
d_gene: -
abundance: many

CDR3nt: TGCAGTGCTATTCCTAGCGGGAAATACGAGCAGTACTTC
CDR3aa: CSAIPSGKYEQYF
j_gene: TRBJ2-7
v_gene: TRBV20-1
d_gene: TRBD2
abundance: many

CDR3nt: TGCGCCAGCAGTCATCAACCCCGAGAGCAGTTCTTC
CDR3aa: CASSHQPREQFF
j_gene: TRBJ2-1
v_gene: TRBV23-1
d_gene: -
abundance: -

CDR3nt: TGTGCCAGCAGCCAGCCAAGGACTAGTAGTTCAGATACGCAGTATTTT
CDR3aa: CASSQPRTSSSDTQYF
j_gene: TRBJ2-3
v_gene: TRBV12-3/TRBV12-4
d_gene: TRBD2
abundance: -

CDR3nt: TGCAGTGCCCCTATCGGTGAGCAGTTCTTC
CDR3aa: CSAPIGEQFF
j_gene: TRBJ2-1
v_gene: TRBV20-1
d_gene: -
abundance: -

CDR3nt: TGCGCCAGCAGCCAAGTTGCGGGAGGGCCCACTGAGCAGTTCTTC
CDR3aa: CASSQVAGGPTEQFF
j_gene: TRBJ2-1
v_gene: TRBV4-1
d_gene: TRBD2
abundance: many

CDR3nt: TGTGCCAGCAGTTTATCGAGACCATTCGGGGACGAGCAGTACTTC
CDR3aa: CASSLSRPFGDEQYF
j_gene: TRBJ2-7
v_gene: TRBV27
d_gene: -
abundance: -